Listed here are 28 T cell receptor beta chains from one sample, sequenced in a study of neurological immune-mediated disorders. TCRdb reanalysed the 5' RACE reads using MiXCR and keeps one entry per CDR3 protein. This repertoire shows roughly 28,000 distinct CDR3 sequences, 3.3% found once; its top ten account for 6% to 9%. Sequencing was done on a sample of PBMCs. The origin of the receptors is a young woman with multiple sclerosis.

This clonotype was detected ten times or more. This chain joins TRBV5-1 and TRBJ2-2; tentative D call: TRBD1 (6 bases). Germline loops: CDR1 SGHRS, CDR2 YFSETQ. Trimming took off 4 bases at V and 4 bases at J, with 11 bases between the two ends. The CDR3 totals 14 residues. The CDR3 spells CASSLDRFTGELFF. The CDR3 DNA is TGCGCCAGCAGCCTAGACAGGTTCACCGGGGAGCTGTTTTTT.

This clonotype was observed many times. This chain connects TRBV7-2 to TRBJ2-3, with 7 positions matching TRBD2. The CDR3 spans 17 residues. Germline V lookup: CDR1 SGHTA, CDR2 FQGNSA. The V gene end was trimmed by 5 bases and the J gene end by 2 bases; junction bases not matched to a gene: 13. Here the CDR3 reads CASSQGWDYLSTDTQYF. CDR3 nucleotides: TGTGCCAGCAGCCAAGGGTGGGACTATCTTTCCACAGATACGCAGTATTTT.

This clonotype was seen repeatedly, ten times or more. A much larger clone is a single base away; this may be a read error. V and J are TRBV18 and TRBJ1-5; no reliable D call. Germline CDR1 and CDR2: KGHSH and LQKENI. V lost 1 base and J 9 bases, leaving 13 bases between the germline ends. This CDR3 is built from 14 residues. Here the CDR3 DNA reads TGTGCCAGCTCACCACTCCCGACTCCCGGGCCCCAGCATTTT. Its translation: CASSPLPTPGPQHF.

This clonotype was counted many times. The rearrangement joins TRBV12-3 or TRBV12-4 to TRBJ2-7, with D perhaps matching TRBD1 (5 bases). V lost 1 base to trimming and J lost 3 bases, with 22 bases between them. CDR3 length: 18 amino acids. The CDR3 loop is CASSLERQGRPVGYEQYF. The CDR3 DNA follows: TGTGCCAGCAGTTTAGAACGGCAGGGCCGCCCCGTAGGCTACGAGCAGTACTTC.

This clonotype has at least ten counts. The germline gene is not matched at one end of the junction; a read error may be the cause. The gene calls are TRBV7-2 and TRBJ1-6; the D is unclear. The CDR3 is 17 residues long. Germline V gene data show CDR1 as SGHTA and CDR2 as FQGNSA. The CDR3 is CASSLSVISSYNSPLNF. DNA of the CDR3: TGTGCCAGCAGCTTATCCGTGATTAGCTCCTATAATTCACCCCTCAACTTT. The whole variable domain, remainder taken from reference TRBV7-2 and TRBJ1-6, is GAGVSQSPSNKVTEKGKDVELRCDPISGHTALYWYRQSLGQGLEFLIYFQGNSAPDKSGLPSDRFSAERTGGSVSTLTIQRTQQEDSAVYLCASSLSVISSYNSPLNFGNGTRLTVT.

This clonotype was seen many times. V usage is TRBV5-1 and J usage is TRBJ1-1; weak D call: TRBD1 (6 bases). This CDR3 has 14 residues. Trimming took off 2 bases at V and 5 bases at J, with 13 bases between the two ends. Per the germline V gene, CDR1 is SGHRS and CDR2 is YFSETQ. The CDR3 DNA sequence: TGCGCCAGCAGCTTAGCACAGGGAAGAACTGAAGCTTTCTTT. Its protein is CASSLAQGRTEAFF.

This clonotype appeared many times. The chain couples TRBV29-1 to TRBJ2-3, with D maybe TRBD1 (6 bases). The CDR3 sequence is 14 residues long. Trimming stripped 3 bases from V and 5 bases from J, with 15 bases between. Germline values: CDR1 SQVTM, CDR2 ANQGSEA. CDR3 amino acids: CSVDAQGGGDTQYF. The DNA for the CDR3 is TGCAGCGTTGATGCACAGGGTGGCGGAGATACGCAGTATTTT.

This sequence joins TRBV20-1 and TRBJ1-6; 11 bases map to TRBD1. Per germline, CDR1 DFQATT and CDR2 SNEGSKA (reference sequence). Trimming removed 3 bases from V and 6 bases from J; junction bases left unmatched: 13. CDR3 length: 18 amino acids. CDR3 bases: TGCAGTGCTAGGTCATGGGACAGGGGGTCGGTGGGTAATTCACCCCTCCACTTT. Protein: CSARSWDRGSVGNSPLHF.

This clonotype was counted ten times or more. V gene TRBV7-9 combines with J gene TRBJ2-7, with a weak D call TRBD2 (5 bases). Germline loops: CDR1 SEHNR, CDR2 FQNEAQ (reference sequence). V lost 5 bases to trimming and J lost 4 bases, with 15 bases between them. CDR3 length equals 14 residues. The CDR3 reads CASSPNLDWYEQYF. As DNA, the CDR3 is TGTGCCAGCAGCCCCAACCTGGACTGGTACGAGCAGTACTTC.

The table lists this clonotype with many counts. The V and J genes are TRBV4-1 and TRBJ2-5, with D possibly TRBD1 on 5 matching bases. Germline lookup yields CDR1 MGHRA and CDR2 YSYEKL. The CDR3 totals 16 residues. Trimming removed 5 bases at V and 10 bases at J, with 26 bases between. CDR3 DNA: TGCGCCAGCAGCAAAACTGGCGTTCGCATTCCTCAGGGCCAGTACTTC. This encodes CASSKTGVRIPQGQYF.

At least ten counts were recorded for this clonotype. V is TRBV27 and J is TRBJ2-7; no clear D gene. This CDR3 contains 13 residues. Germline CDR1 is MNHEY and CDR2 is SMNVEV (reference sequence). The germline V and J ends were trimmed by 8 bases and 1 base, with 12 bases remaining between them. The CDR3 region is CASPRMPSYEQYF. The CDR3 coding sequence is TGTGCCAGCCCCCGTATGCCTTCCTACGAGCAGTACTTC.

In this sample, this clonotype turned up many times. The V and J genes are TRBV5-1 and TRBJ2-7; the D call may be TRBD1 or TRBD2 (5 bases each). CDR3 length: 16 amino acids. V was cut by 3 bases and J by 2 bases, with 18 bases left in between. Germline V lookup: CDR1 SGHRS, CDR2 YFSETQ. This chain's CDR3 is CASSSAPGTLPYEQYF. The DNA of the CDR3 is TGCGCCAGCAGCTCTGCCCCCGGGACCCTCCCCTACGAGCAGTACTTC.

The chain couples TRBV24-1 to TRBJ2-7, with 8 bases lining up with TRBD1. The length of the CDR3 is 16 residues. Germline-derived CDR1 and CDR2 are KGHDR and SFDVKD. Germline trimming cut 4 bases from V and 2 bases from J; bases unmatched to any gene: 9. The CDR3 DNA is TGTGCCACCAGTGACCTCAACCCGGGACAGGCCTACGAGCAGTACTTC. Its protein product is CATSDLNPGQAYEQYF.

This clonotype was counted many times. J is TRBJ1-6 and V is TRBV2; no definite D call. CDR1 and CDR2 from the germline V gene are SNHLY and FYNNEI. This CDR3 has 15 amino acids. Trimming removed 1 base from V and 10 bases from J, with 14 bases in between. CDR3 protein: CASSEDAQVRSPLHF. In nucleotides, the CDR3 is TGTGCCAGCAGTGAAGATGCCCAAGTGAGATCACCCCTCCACTTT.

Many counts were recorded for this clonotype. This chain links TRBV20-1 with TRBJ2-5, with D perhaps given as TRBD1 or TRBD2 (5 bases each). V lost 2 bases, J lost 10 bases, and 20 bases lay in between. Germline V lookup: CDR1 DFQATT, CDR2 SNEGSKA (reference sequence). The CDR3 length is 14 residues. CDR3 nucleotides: TGCAGTGCTAGATGGCCGGGACCCCTCAGAGACCAGTACTTC. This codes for CSARWPGPLRDQYF.

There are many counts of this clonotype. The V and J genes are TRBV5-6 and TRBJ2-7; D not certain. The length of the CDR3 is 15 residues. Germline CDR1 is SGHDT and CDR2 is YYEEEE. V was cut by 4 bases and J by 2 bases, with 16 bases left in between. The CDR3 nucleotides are TGTGCCAGCAGCAGAAACGCAGGACCTGCCTACGAGCAGTACTTC. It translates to CASSRNAGPAYEQYF.

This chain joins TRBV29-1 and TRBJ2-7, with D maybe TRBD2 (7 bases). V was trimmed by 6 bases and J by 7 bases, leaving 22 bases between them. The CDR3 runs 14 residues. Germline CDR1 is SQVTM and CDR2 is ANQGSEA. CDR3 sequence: CSVPLGGRAEEQYF. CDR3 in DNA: TGCAGCGTACCCTTAGGGGGGAGGGCGGAGGAGCAGTACTTC.

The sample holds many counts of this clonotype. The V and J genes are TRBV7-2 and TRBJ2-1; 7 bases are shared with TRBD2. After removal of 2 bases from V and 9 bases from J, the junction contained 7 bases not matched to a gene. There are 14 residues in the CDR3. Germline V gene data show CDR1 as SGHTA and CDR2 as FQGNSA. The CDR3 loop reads CASSLSREGGEQFF. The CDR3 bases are TGTGCCAGCAGCTTATCTAGGGAGGGAGGTGAGCAGTTCTTC.

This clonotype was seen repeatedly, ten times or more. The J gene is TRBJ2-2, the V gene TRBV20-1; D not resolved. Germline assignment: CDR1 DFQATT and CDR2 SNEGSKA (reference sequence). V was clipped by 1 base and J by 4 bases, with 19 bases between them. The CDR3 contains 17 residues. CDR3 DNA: TGCAGTGCTAGAGGGTGGGGTTGGGGTCCGGGCACCGGGGAGCTGTTTTTT. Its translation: CSARGWGWGPGTGELFF.

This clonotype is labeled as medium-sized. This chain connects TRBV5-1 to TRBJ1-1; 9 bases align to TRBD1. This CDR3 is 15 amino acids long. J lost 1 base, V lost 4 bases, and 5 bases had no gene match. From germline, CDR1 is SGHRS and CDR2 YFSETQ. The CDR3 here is CASSRGQGRNTEAFF. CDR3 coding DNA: TGCGCCAGCAGCCGAGGACAGGGGAGGAACACTGAAGCTTTCTTT.

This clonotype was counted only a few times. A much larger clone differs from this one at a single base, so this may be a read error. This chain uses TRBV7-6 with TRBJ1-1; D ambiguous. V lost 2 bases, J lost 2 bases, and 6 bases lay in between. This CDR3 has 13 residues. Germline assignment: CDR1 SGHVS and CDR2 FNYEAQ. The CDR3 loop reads CASSLRKNTEAFF. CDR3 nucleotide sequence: TGTGCCAGCAGCTTAAGGAAAAACACTGAAGCTTTCTTT.

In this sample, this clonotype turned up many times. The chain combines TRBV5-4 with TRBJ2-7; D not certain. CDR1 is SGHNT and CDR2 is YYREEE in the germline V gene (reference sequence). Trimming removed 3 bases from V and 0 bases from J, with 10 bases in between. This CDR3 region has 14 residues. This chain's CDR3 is CASSYDGNSYEQYF. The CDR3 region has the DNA TGTGCCAGCAGCTATGACGGAAACTCCTACGAGCAGTACTTC.

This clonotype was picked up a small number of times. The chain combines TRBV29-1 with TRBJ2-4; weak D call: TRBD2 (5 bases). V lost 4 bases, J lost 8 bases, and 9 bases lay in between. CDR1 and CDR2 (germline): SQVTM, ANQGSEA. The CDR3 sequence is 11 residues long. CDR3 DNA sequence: TGCAGCGTTGGCTGGGGAGACATTCAGTACTTC. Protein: CSVGWGDIQYF.

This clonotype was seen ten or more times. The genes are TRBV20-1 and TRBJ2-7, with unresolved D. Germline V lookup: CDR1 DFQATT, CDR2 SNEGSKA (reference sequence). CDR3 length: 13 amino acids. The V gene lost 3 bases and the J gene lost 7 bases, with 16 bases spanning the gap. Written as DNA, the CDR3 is TGCAGTGCTAGTAACGGTGACTCTGCGGAGCAGTACTTC. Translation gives CSASNGDSAEQYF.

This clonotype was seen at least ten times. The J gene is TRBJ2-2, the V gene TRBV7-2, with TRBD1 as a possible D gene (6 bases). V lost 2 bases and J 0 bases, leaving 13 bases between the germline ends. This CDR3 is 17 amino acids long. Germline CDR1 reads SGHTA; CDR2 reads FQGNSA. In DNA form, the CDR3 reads TGTGCCAGCAGCTTAACCAGGGACAAGTCGAACACCGGGGAGCTGTTTTTT. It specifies CASSLTRDKSNTGELFF.

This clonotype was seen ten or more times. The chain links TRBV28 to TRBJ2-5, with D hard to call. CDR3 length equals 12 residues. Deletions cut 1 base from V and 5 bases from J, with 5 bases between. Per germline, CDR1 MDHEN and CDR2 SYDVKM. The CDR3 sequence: CASSLLRETQYF. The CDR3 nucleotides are TGTGCCAGCAGTTTATTACGGGAGACCCAGTACTTC.

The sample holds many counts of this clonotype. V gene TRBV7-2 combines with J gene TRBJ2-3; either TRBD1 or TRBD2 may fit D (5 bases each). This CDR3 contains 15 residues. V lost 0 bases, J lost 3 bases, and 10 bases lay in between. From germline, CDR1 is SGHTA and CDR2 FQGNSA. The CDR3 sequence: CASSLASGGTDTQYF. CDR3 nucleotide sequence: TGTGCCAGCAGCTTAGCGTCTGGGGGAACAGATACGCAGTATTTT.

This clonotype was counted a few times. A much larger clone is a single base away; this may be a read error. CDR3 DNA sequence: TGTGCCAGCAGATTGAGCAGGGAAGCTTTCTTT. It translates to CASRLSREAFF. The genes are TRBV7-2 and TRBJ1-1; D remains unclear. Germline CDR1 is SGHTA and CDR2 is FQGNSA. CDR3 length equals 11 residues. V was shortened by 6 bases and J by 8 bases, with 10 bases between the two germline ends.